This T cell receptor (beta chain) was retrieved from a study of radiotherapy plus CTLA-4 blockade in lung cancer (dated by TCRdb to the late 2010s). In terms of the full investigation: Objective responses occurred in about 20% of enrolled patients, and about 33% achieved disease control.

A few counts support this clone. Its specific antigen is unknown. One base away there is no much larger clone; base qualities are not given. The CDR3 covers 15 residues, taking in both the cysteine and the phenylalanine. The DNA shown is the 45-base CDR3, in frame from base 1. CDR1 and CDR2 were assigned from the germline V gene as MGHRA and YSYEKL. After removal of 4 bases from V and 5 bases from J, the junction retains 10 bases not matched to a gene. On the study overall, not on this receptor specifically: After treatment with radiotherapy and ipilimumab, TCR clones that came from tumors expanded in the peripheral blood. The strongest predictors of response, as reported, were early dynamic changes in blood T cell clones along with a rise in serum interferon-beta after radiation.

The library relied on the immunoSEQ multiplex PCR assay. Not all clones reach the TCRdb copy of this immuneACCESS table, which keeps in-frame sequences only. Checked studies attribute under half of the gap to unresolved V genes and leave the rest unexplained. Within this sample are some 110,000 clones, with about 87% of them counted one time only. The ten biggest clones cover more than 6.5% of the sample. The study evaluated CTLA-4 blockade (ipilimumab) given together with focal radiation therapy in patients who had chemo-refractory metastatic non-small-cell lung cancer. The receptor's source is a human donor with non-small cell lung cancer that progressed on radiotherapy plus ipilimumab. Recombination linked TRBV4-1 to TRBJ1-1; a stretch of 7 junction bases matches TRBD1. Sequenced material: peripheral blood, taken from a patient treated with radiotherapy plus ipilimumab. For the CDR3, the sequence is CASSPSRQGWTEAFF. The DNA reads as follows: TGCGCCAGCAGCCCCAGCCGACAGGGCTGGACTGAAGCTTTCTTT.